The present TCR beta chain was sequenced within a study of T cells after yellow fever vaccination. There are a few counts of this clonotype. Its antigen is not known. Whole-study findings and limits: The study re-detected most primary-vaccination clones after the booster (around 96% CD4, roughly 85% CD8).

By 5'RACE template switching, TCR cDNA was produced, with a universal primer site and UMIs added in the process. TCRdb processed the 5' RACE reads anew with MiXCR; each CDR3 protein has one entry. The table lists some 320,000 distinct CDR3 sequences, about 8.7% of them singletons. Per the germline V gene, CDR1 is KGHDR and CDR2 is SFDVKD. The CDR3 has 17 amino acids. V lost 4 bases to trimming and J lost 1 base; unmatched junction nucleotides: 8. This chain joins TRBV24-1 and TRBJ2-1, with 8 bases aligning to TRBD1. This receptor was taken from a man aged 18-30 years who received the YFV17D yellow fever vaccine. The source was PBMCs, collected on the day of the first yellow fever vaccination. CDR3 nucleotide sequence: TGTGCCACCAGTGAAACCCCACAGGGGGGATCCTACAATGAGCAGTTCTTC. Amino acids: CATSETPQGGSYNEQFF.